These 22 T cell receptor beta chains were sequenced from one sample in a study of T cell responses to AZD1222 COVID-19 vaccine. Using immunoSEQ multiplex PCR, the repertoire was profiled, and TCRdb retains in-frame clones only, with some absent. The profile covers nearly 90,000 clones, with 70% to 90% appearing a single time and under 13% taken by the ten largest. Sequences were derived from peripheral blood, sampled on day 0 of MenACWY control vaccination. The receptors were sampled from an adult in good health.

The CDR3 reads CASSQDRRGDEQYF. CDR3 in DNA: TGCGCCAGCAGCCAAGATAGAAGGGGTGACGAGCAGTACTTC. The chain recombines TRBV4-1 with TRBJ2-7, with a possible D match to TRBD1 (5 bases). The CDR3 totals 14 residues. Germline CDR1 and CDR2: MGHRA and YSYEKL. The V gene lost 0 bases and the J gene lost 5 bases, with 11 bases spanning the gap.

The chain is built from TRBV5-4 and TRBJ1-6; 9 positions match TRBD1. The CDR3 runs to 16 residues. Germline CDR1 and CDR2: SGHNT and YYREEE (reference sequence). V trimming: 4 bases; J trimming: 2 bases; junction bases outside the gene matches: 4. CDR3 sequence: CASSPTGGTYNSPLHF. The CDR3 region has the DNA TGTGCCAGCAGCCCCACAGGGGGCACCTATAATTCACCCCTCCACTTT.

The V and J genes are TRBV30 and TRBJ1-5, with a possible D match to TRBD1 (5 bases). Trimming removed 4 bases from V and 1 base from J, with 8 bases in between. Germline V gene data show CDR1 as GTSNPN and CDR2 as SVGIG (reference sequence). The CDR3 length is 13 residues. The CDR3 DNA is TGTGCCTGGAATCAGGGAAGCAATCAGCCCCAGCATTTT. Its translation is CAWNQGSNQPQHF. The full variable domain, completed using reference TRBV30 and TRBJ1-5, is SQTIHQWPATLVQPVGSPLSLECTVEGTSNPNLYWYRQAAGRGLQLLFYSVGIGQISSEVPQNLSASRPQDRQFILSSKKLLLSDSGFYLCAWNQGSNQPQHFGDGTRLSIL.

This chain joins TRBV14 and TRBJ1-4, with D possibly being TRBD1 (5 bases). The CDR3 sequence is 15 residues long. V lost 2 bases and J lost 8, with 15 bases in between. Per the germline V gene, CDR1 is SGHDN and CDR2 is FVKESK. The CDR3 bases are TGTGCCAGCAGCCAAAGAGCCCAGGGAGGCGAAAAACTGTTTTTT. As protein: CASSQRAQGGEKLFF.

The rearrangement joins TRBV4-3 to TRBJ2-1; D unclear. This CDR3 is built from 15 residues. V lost 2 bases, J lost 3 bases, and 11 bases lay in between. Germline V gene data show CDR1 as LGHNA and CDR2 as YSLEER. The CDR3 loop is CASSQSGSFYNEQFF. The CDR3 bases are TGCGCCAGCAGCCAATCCGGGTCCTTCTACAATGAGCAGTTCTTC.

The chain links TRBV30 to TRBJ1-5; D call uncertain. CDR1 GTSNPN and CDR2 SVGIG come from the germline V gene (reference sequence). The ends were cut back, 0 bases at V and 5 bases at J, with 5 bases in the middle. This CDR3 contains 12 residues. Here the CDR3 reads CAWSVSHQPQHF. For the CDR3, the DNA is TGTGCCTGGAGTGTTTCCCATCAGCCCCAGCATTTT.

The chain employs TRBV7-9 and TRBJ1-2; maybe TRBD1 (6 bases). The CDR3 has 16 amino acids. Germline V gene lookup returns CDR1 SEHNR and CDR2 FQNEAQ (reference sequence). V was trimmed by 5 bases and J by 1 base, leaving 17 bases between them. Here the CDR3 DNA reads TGTGCCAGCAGCCCCCGTGGGACAACCTATAACTATGGCTACACCTTC. This gives the protein CASSPRGTTYNYGYTF.

This clone was counted once. The chain links TRBV7-6 to TRBJ2-7; D is perhaps TRBD1 (6 bases). Germline CDR1 SGHVS, CDR2 FNYEAQ. This CDR3 region has 17 residues. Trimming removed 1 base from V and 1 base from J, with 17 bases in between. In nucleotides, the CDR3 is TGTGCCAGCAGCTTAGTTGGGGCCAGGGGAGAATCCTACGAGCAGTACTTC. This gives the protein CASSLVGARGESYEQYF.

The sample holds a few counts of this clone. In DNA, the CDR3 is TGTGCCAGCAGTTACTCGGCGCAGCTGGGCGATGAGCAGTTCTTC. It specifies CASSYSAQLGDEQFF. This sequence joins TRBV6-2 or TRBV6-3 and TRBJ2-1; D gene uncertain. V dropped 0 bases and J dropped 8 bases, with 14 bases sitting between them. CDR1 is MNHEY, CDR2 SVGEGT, per germline. There are 15 residues in the CDR3.

This chain uses TRBV11-2 with TRBJ2-3; TRBD2 is a possible D gene (6 bases). Trimming took 1 base from V and 5 from J, leaving 10 bases between them. Germline CDR1 is SGHAT and CDR2 is FQNNGV. The CDR3 has 14 amino acids. The CDR3 region is CASSLGDFEDTQYF. DNA for the CDR3: TGTGCCAGCAGCTTAGGGGACTTCGAAGATACGCAGTATTTT. Full variable domain (remainder filled in from reference TRBV11-2 and TRBJ2-3): EAGVAQSPRYKIIEKRQSVAFWCNPISGHATLYWYQQILGQGPKLLIQFQNNGVVDDSQLPKDRFSAERLKGVDSTLKIQPAKLEDSAVYLCASSLGDFEDTQYFGPGTRLTVL.

The J gene is TRBJ2-1, the V gene TRBV2, with D perhaps matching TRBD1 (5 bases). The V end was cut by 2 bases, the J end by 7 bases, with 12 bases between. Per germline, CDR1 SNHLY and CDR2 FYNNEI. The CDR3 consists of 14 residues. The CDR3 protein is CASSEFQGQNEQFF. CDR3 sequence (DNA): TGTGCCAGCAGTGAATTCCAGGGTCAGAATGAGCAGTTCTTC.

This chain links TRBV10-3 with TRBJ1-1, with 10 positions matching TRBD1. The J segment lost 3 bases and the V segment lost 0 bases, leaving 4 bases of the junction unmatched. In germline, CDR1 is ENHRY, CDR2 SYGVKD. This CDR3 contains 16 residues. Here the CDR3 reads CAISESAGTGDTEAFF. As DNA, the CDR3 is TGTGCCATCAGTGAGTCGGCTGGGACAGGGGACACTGAAGCTTTCTTT.

This clone was seen once. The gene calls are TRBV20-1 and TRBJ1-1; 7 bases are shared with TRBD1. Germline CDR1 reads DFQATT; CDR2 reads SNEGSKA (reference sequence). After removal of 4 bases from V and 6 bases from J, the junction contained 2 bases not matched to a gene. The CDR3 is 11 amino acids. The CDR3 DNA reads as TGCAGTGCTAACAGGGGCGCTGAAGCTTTCTTT. Its translation is CSANRGAEAFF.

The rearrangement links TRBV6-1 to TRBJ1-4; D not resolved. The germline gives CDR1 MNHNS, CDR2 SASEGT. This CDR3 is built from 17 residues. Between the trimmed V and J ends, which lost 2 bases and 6 bases, there was a span of 19 bases. The CDR3 is CASSERNRGLFDEKLFF. The CDR3 coding sequence is TGTGCCAGCAGTGAACGCAATCGCGGACTATTTGATGAAAAACTGTTTTTT.

As DNA, the CDR3 is TGTGCCAGCAGCTCCGGGGGGGGACCGAACACCGGGGAGCTGTTTTTT. This gives the protein CASSSGGGPNTGELFF. The rearrangement joins TRBV11-2 to TRBJ2-2; the match to TRBD2 covers 8 bases. Germline trimming cut 4 bases from V and 0 bases from J; bases unmatched to any gene: 4. Germline CDR1 and CDR2: SGHAT and FQNNGV. CDR3 length: 16 amino acids.

Concerning this clone itself: The identical CDR3 is also encoded by other nucleotide sequences in the sample. The genes are TRBV12-3 or TRBV12-4 and TRBJ1-1, with 7 bases matching TRBD1. CDR3 size: 13 residues. With V trimmed by 3 bases and J by 5 bases, 3 bases remained unmatched. For the CDR3, the DNA is TGTGCCAGCAGTTTGACAGGGAATACTGAAGCTTTCTTT. Translating it yields CASSLTGNTEAFF.

V gene TRBV19 combines with J gene TRBJ2-7; 8 nucleotides match TRBD1. Looked up from germline, CDR1 is LNHDA and CDR2 is SQIVND (reference sequence). This CDR3 has 15 residues. The J segment lost 3 bases and the V segment lost 4 bases, leaving 8 bases of the junction unmatched. CDR3 residues: CASSNLGQGDYEQYF. Written as DNA, the CDR3 is TGTGCCAGTAGTAACCTCGGACAGGGAGACTACGAGCAGTACTTC.

V is TRBV2 and J is TRBJ1-1; D perhaps matches TRBD1 (5 bases). V was cut by 7 bases and J by 7 bases, with 19 bases left in between. Germline CDR1 SNHLY, CDR2 FYNNEI. This CDR3 has 14 amino acids. The CDR3 protein is CASIEDVGVVEAFF. The CDR3 nucleotides are TGTGCCAGCATCGAAGATGTGGGGGTGGTTGAAGCTTTCTTT.

The gene calls are TRBV4-2 and TRBJ2-5; 8 positions match TRBD2. Germline CDR1 is LGHNA and CDR2 is YNFKEQ. The CDR3 has 17 residues. The ends lost 0 bases at V and 5 bases at J; junction bases unmatched: 11. The chain's CDR3 is CASSQEQRGGQAETQYF. For the CDR3, the DNA is TGTGCCAGCAGCCAAGAGCAACGGGGGGGGCAGGCCGAGACCCAGTACTTC.

This chain uses TRBV4-2 with TRBJ1-1; D possibly corresponds to TRBD1 (5 bases). In germline, CDR1 is LGHNA, CDR2 YNFKEQ. This CDR3 is 15 amino acids long. V gave up 3 bases and J gave up 4 bases, with 15 bases separating them. The CDR3 is CASSHKPGVGTEAFF. In nucleotides, the CDR3 is TGTGCCAGCAGCCACAAGCCGGGGGTGGGCACTGAAGCTTTCTTT.

The chain carries TRBV3-1 (or the pseudogene TRBV3-2) and TRBJ1-6; a weak D match, TRBD1 (6 bases). V was clipped by 5 bases and J by 8 bases, with 13 bases between them. Germline CDR1 LGHDT, CDR2 YNNKEL (reference sequence). The CDR3 contains 14 residues. CDR3 bases: TGTGCCAGCAGCTCCGGCAGGGGCCATTCACCCCTCCACTTT. Translation: CASSSGRGHSPLHF.

This rearrangement joins TRBV7-6 to TRBJ2-5, with TRBD2 matching over 13 bases. CDR3 length equals 18 residues. CDR1 and CDR2 from the germline V gene are SGHVS and FNYEAQ. V was pared by 5 bases and J by 1 base, with 10 bases of the junction left unmatched. CDR3 DNA sequence: TGTGCCAGCAGCCCTGGACTAGCGGGGGCATTTACCCAAGAGACCCAGTACTTC. This translates into CASSPGLAGAFTQETQYF.